The 27 T cell receptor beta chains below were found in one sample sequenced in a study of T cell responses to AZD1222 COVID-19 vaccine (dated by TCRdb to the early 2020s). The sample's time point label, in plain terms: baseline before first vaccination. Library method: the immunoSEQ multiplex PCR assay. The table comes from immuneACCESS by way of TCRdb, which keeps in-frame sequences with V and J called. Part of the clones is missing from these tables; in studies checked, under half for an unresolved V gene and the rest for unknown reasons. In all, the sample holds 90,000 to 120,000 clones, and about 93% of those were seen once. About 20% of the sample is held by the ten biggest clonotypes. The material sequenced was peripheral blood, taken on day 0 of AZD1222 vaccination. The receptor set was obtained from an adult in good health.

V is TRBV6-5 and J is TRBJ1-6, with D possibly being TRBD1 (5 bases). The V end lost 8 bases, the J end lost 0 bases, and 11 bases lay between the germline ends. The CDR3 totals 15 residues. Per germline, CDR1 MNHEY and CDR2 SVGAGI. Here the CDR3 reads CASSRGSSYNSPLHF. CDR3 in DNA: TGTGCCAGCTCTCGGGGGAGCTCCTATAATTCACCCCTCCACTTT.

The V call is TRBV19, the J call TRBJ1-4; D is uncertain. Per germline, CDR1 LNHDA and CDR2 SQIVND (reference sequence). This CDR3 is 16 amino acids long. Between the trimmed V and J ends, which lost 1 base and 0 bases, there was a span of 9 bases. For the CDR3, the DNA is TGTGCCAGTAGTATAGTGGGAAAGGCAACTAATGAAAAACTGTTTTTT. Residues: CASSIVGKATNEKLFF.

This clone was observed a single time. The chain links TRBV29-1 to TRBJ2-3, with unresolved D. The germline V and J ends were trimmed by 4 bases and 1 base, with 9 bases remaining between them. The CDR3 length is 13 residues. The germline CDR1 and CDR2 sequences are SQVTM and ANQGSEA. The CDR3 sequence: CSVVGQGTDTQYF. CDR3 nucleotide sequence: TGCAGCGTTGTTGGGCAGGGCACAGATACGCAGTATTTT.

This clone appeared once. The rearrangement uses TRBV4-3 and TRBJ1-6; D is possibly TRBD1 (5 bases). Germline V gene sequence: CDR1 LGHNA, CDR2 YSLEER. V lost 0 bases, J lost 0 bases, and 9 bases lay in between. The CDR3 has 17 residues. CDR3 in DNA: TGCGCCAGCAGCCAAGACTACAGGAGCTCCTATAATTCACCCCTCCACTTT. It specifies CASSQDYRSSYNSPLHF.

The rearrangement joins TRBV30 to TRBJ2-5; TRBD1 aligns across 7 bases. The junction had 6 bases not matched to a gene; V was cut back by 2 bases and J by 12 bases. CDR1 is GTSNPN, CDR2 SVGIG, per germline (reference sequence). This CDR3 contains 11 residues. The CDR3 protein is CAWSTGTAEYF. The CDR3 nucleotides are TGTGCCTGGAGTACCGGGACAGCGGAGTACTTC.

The gene calls are TRBV6-5 and TRBJ2-3, with unresolved D. Germline V lookup: CDR1 MNHEY, CDR2 SVGAGI. The length of the CDR3 is 14 residues. Trimming removed 2 bases from V and 2 bases from J, with 8 bases in between. CDR3 nucleotide sequence: TGTGCCAGCAGTTACGTGGGGATCACAGATACGCAGTATTTT. Translation gives CASSYVGITDTQYF.

This clone was counted a few times. V is TRBV12-3 or TRBV12-4 and J is TRBJ1-3; no clear D. V was pared by 0 bases and J by 7 bases, with 7 bases between. The CDR3 is 13 residues long. CDR3 DNA sequence: TGTGCCAGCAGTTTAGCGCGCCGTAACACCATATATTTT. It yields the protein CASSLARRNTIYF.

The chain recombines TRBV5-1 with TRBJ2-4, with a possible D match to TRBD2 (5 bases). Germline CDR1 SGHRS, CDR2 YFSETQ. The CDR3 totals 16 residues. Between the trimmed V and J ends, which lost 4 bases and 8 bases, there was a span of 22 bases. The CDR3 is CASSPSDTRLRDIQYF. As DNA, the CDR3 is TGCGCCAGCAGCCCAAGTGACACCCGCCTGAGGGACATTCAGTACTTC. The variable domain in full, completed from reference TRBV5-1 and TRBJ2-4, reads KAGVTQTPRYLIKTRGQQVTLSCSPISGHRSVSWYQQTPGQGLQFLFEYFSETQRNKGNFPGRFSGRQFSNSRSEMNVSTLELGDSALYLCASSPSDTRLRDIQYFGAGTRLSVL.

The chain carries TRBV5-1 and TRBJ1-3; D may be TRBD1 (6 bases). V was shortened by 0 bases and J by 5 bases, with 12 bases between the two germline ends. The CDR3 is 15 residues long. In germline, CDR1 is SGHRS, CDR2 YFSETQ. CDR3 nucleotide sequence: TGCGCCAGCAGCTTGGTATCGGGGGCCAGAAACACCATATATTTT. Encoded protein: CASSLVSGARNTIYF.

V gene TRBV19 combines with J gene TRBJ1-2; D is uncertain. Trimming shortened V by 3 bases and J by 7 bases, and 12 bases separated the two germline ends. The germline CDR1 and CDR2 sequences are LNHDA and SQIVND (reference sequence). The CDR3 extends over 13 amino acids. CDR3 residues: CASSIPGGGGYTF. CDR3 nucleotides: TGTGCCAGTAGTATTCCGGGAGGAGGTGGCTACACCTTC.

The chain is built from TRBV6-2 or TRBV6-3 and TRBJ2-7; 8 bases line up with TRBD1. Germline assignment: CDR1 MNHEY and CDR2 SVGEGT. Germline trimming cut 5 bases from V and 4 bases from J; bases unmatched to any gene: 7. The CDR3 spans 14 residues. Here the CDR3 DNA reads TGTGCCAGCAGTACCCGACAGGGGCGTTACGAGCAGTACTTC. Protein sequence: CASSTRQGRYEQYF.

The V call is TRBV9, the J call TRBJ1-2, with D possibly matching TRBD1 (5 bases). V lost 0 bases to trimming and J lost 0 bases, with 9 bases between them. Per the germline V gene, CDR1 is SGDLS and CDR2 is YYNGEE. The CDR3 sequence is 15 residues long. In nucleotides, the CDR3 is TGTGCCAGCAGCGTAGTGGACAATTCTAACTATGGCTACACCTTC. Protein product: CASSVVDNSNYGYTF. The full variable domain, its missing parts supplied by reference TRBV9 and TRBJ1-2, is DSGVTQTPKHLITATGQRVTLRCSPRSGDLSVYWYQQSLDQGLQFLIQYYNGEERAKGNILERFSAQQFPDLHSELNLSSLELGDSALYFCASSVVDNSNYGYTFGSGTRLTVV.

This chain connects TRBV6-2 or TRBV6-3 to TRBJ2-2; D possibly uses TRBD1 or TRBD2 (6 bases each). V shed 7 bases and J shed 4 bases, with 13 bases lying between them. The CDR3 length is 14 residues. Germline values: CDR1 MNHEY, CDR2 SVGEGT. The CDR3 protein is CASIPGAPTGELFF. Here the CDR3 DNA reads TGTGCCAGCATCCCGGGGGCACCCACCGGGGAGCTGTTTTTT.

V is TRBV7-6 and J is TRBJ1-1; 10 bases fit TRBD1. The CDR3 has 15 residues. CDR1 and CDR2 (germline): SGHVS, FNYEAQ. V trimming: 7 bases; J trimming: 8 bases; junction bases outside the gene matches: 13. Written as DNA, the CDR3 is TGTGCCAGCACCGAACCCCGGGACAGGGGCTCCGAAGCTTTCTTT. It encodes CASTEPRDRGSEAFF. Using reference TRBV7-6 and TRBJ1-1 for the parts outside the CDR3, the full variable domain is GAGVSQSPRYKVTKRGQDVALRCDPISGHVSLYWYRQALGQGPEFLTYFNYEAQQDKSGLPNDRFSAERPEGSISTLTIQRTEQRDSAMYRCASTEPRDRGSEAFFGQGTRLTVV.

The chain recombines TRBV9 with TRBJ1-1; D is possibly TRBD1 (5 bases). The V gene lost 0 bases and the J gene lost 5 bases, with 11 bases spanning the gap. This CDR3 contains 14 residues. Germline V gene sequence: CDR1 SGDLS, CDR2 YYNGEE. CDR3 amino acids: CASSVGWEGTEAFF. CDR3 nucleotides: TGTGCCAGCAGCGTAGGGTGGGAGGGGACTGAAGCTTTCTTT. The variable domain in full, completed from reference TRBV9 and TRBJ1-1, reads DSGVTQTPKHLITATGQRVTLRCSPRSGDLSVYWYQQSLDQGLQFLIQYYNGEERAKGNILERFSAQQFPDLHSELNLSSLELGDSALYFCASSVGWEGTEAFFGQGTRLTVV.

This clone was seen once. CDR3 nucleotides: TGTGCCAGCAGCCAAGACAGGCGGGGGAGCACAGATACGCAGTATTTT. Translating gives CASSQDRRGSTDTQYF. This chain connects TRBV3-1 (or the pseudogene TRBV3-2) to TRBJ2-3, with TRBD2 matching over 7 bases. CDR1 and CDR2 (germline): LGHDT, YNNKEL (reference sequence). Germline trimming cut 0 bases from V and 0 bases from J; bases unmatched to any gene: 3. The CDR3 consists of 16 residues.

The chain's CDR3 is CASSAMTRNTGELFF. The CDR3 coding sequence is TGTGCCAGCAGCGCAATGACACGGAACACCGGGGAGCTGTTTTTT. This chain connects TRBV9 to TRBJ2-2, with D unclear. V gave up 3 bases and J gave up 1 base, with 10 bases separating them. Germline CDR1 reads SGDLS; CDR2 reads YYNGEE. The CDR3 is 15 amino acids. Full variable domain (rest looked up from reference TRBV9 and TRBJ2-2): DSGVTQTPKHLITATGQRVTLRCSPRSGDLSVYWYQQSLDQGLQFLIQYYNGEERAKGNILERFSAQQFPDLHSELNLSSLELGDSALYFCASSAMTRNTGELFFGEGSRLTVL.

The chain carries TRBV15 and TRBJ1-3; D uncertain. CDR3 length equals 14 residues. Looked up from germline, CDR1 is LNHNV and CDR2 is YYDKDF (reference sequence). Trimming removed 1 base from V and 4 bases from J, with 8 bases in between. The CDR3, as DNA: TGTGCCACCAGCAGAGTCCCCATGGGAAACACCATATATTTT. Translated, it gives CATSRVPMGNTIYF. Full variable domain (outside the CDR3, taken from reference TRBV15 and TRBJ1-3): DAMVIQNPRYQVTQFGKPVTLSCSQTLNHNVMYWYQQKSSQAPKLLFHYYDKDFNNEADTPDNFQSRRPNTSFCFLDIRSPGLGDTAMYLCATSRVPMGNTIYFGEGSWLTVV.

The V call is TRBV7-2, the J call TRBJ1-6; 8 positions match TRBD1. The V and J ends lost 1 base and 9 bases, in that order; junction bases with no gene match: 5. Germline CDR1 is SGHTA and CDR2 is FQGNSA. This CDR3 has 15 amino acids. The CDR3: CASSLVRTGTSPLHF. The CDR3 bases are TGTGCCAGCAGCTTAGTACGGACAGGGACTTCACCCCTCCACTTT.

The CDR3 bases are TGTGCCAGCAGCCAAGATTCTGAGCAGTACTTC. Residues: CASSQDSEQYF. The chain recombines TRBV3-1 (or the pseudogene TRBV3-2) with TRBJ2-7; D is ambiguous. The CDR3 is made up of 11 amino acids. V dropped 0 bases and J dropped 7 bases, with 4 bases sitting between them. The germline V gene encodes CDR1 LGHDT and CDR2 YNNKEL (reference sequence).

The V and J genes are TRBV7-2 and TRBJ1-6; 7 bases match TRBD1. CDR3 length: 15 residues. The trim removed 0 bases at V and 7 bases at J, leaving 3 bases unmatched. Germline V lookup: CDR1 SGHTA, CDR2 FQGNSA. The CDR3 protein is CASSLARQGNSPLHF. DNA for the CDR3: TGTGCCAGCAGCTTAGCCCGACAGGGAAATTCACCCCTCCACTTT.

V and J are TRBV6-5 and TRBJ1-2; no definite D call. The CDR3 spans 15 residues. Trimming removed 5 bases at V and 1 base at J, with 14 bases between. Germline CDR1 and CDR2: MNHEY and SVGAGI. This CDR3 reads CASSRSQLLNYGYTF. The CDR3 bases are TGTGCCAGCAGTCGGAGTCAGTTACTTAACTATGGCTACACCTTC.

CDR3: CSVESGQGNIQYF. The CDR3 DNA is TGCAGCGTTGAATCGGGACAGGGAAACATTCAGTACTTC. The rearrangement links TRBV29-1 to TRBJ2-4; TRBD1 agrees at 9 bases. Germline CDR1 and CDR2: SQVTM and ANQGSEA. J was trimmed by 6 bases and V by 2 bases; bases with no gene match: 2. The CDR3 has 13 residues.

The chain uses TRBV10-3 and TRBJ2-1; 11 bases are shared with TRBD2. The CDR3 length is 16 residues. V trimming: 3 bases; J trimming: 3 bases; junction bases outside the gene matches: 4. Germline lookup yields CDR1 ENHRY and CDR2 SYGVKD. The CDR3 reads CAISERTSGFYNEQFF. The CDR3 DNA follows: TGTGCCATCAGTGAAAGGACTAGCGGGTTCTACAATGAGCAGTTCTTC.

The genes are TRBV7-3 and TRBJ2-3; 8 bases fit TRBD1. J lost 2 bases, V lost 4 bases, and 5 bases had no gene match. CDR1 is SGHTA, CDR2 FQGTGA, per germline. This CDR3 spans 15 amino acids. CDR3 region: CASSSTGADTDTQYF. CDR3 nucleotide sequence: TGTGCCAGCAGCTCGACAGGGGCCGACACAGATACGCAGTATTTT.

CDR3 sequence: CASSIGQSNEKLFF. As DNA, the CDR3 is TGTGCCAGTAGTATCGGACAGTCAAATGAAAAACTGTTTTTT. V usage is TRBV19 and J usage is TRBJ1-4; the D gene is possibly TRBD1 (6 bases). Germline CDR1 and CDR2: LNHDA and SQIVND (reference sequence). The CDR3 is 14 residues long. V lost 3 bases to trimming and J lost 5 bases, with 10 bases between them.

The CDR3 reads CASDVETGLGYTF. The CDR3, as DNA: TGTGCCAGTGACGTTGAGACAGGGCTCGGCTACACCTTC. The V gene is TRBV28, the J gene TRBJ1-2; 7 bases map to TRBD1. The CDR3 has 13 amino acids. Germline assignment: CDR1 MDHEN and CDR2 SYDVKM. Trimming cost V 9 bases and J 8 bases; bases outside gene matches: 12.